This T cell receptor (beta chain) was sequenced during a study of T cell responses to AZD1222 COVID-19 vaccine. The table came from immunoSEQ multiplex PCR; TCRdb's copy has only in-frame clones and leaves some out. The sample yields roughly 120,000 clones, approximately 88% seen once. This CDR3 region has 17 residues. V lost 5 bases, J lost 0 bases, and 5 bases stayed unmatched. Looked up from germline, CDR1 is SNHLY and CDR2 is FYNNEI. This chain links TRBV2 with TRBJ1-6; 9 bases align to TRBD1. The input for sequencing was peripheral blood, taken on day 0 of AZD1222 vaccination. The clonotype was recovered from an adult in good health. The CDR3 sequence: CASSRDRGSSYNSPLHF. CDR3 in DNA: TGTGCCAGCAGTAGAGACAGGGGGAGCTCCTATAATTCACCCCTCCACTTT.